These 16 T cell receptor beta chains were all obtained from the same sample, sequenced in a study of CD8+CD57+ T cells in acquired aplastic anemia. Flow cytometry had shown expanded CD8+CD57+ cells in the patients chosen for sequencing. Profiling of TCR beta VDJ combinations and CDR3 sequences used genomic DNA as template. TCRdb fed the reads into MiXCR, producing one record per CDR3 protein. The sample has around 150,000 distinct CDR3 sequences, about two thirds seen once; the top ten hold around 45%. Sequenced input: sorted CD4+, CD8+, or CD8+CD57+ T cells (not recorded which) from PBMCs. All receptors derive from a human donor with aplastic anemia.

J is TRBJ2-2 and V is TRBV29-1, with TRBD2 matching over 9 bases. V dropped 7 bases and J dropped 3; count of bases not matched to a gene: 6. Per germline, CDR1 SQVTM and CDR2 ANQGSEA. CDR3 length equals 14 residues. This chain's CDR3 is CSADSGGYTGELFF. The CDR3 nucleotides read TGCAGCGCAGATAGCGGGGGTTACACCGGGGAGCTGTTTTTT.

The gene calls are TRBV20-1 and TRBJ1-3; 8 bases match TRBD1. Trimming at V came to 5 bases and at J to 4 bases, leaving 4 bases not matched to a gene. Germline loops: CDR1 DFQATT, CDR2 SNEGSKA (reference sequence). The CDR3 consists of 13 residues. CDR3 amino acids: CSAVTGVGNTIYF. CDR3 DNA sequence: TGCAGTGCTGTGACAGGGGTAGGAAACACCATATATTTT.

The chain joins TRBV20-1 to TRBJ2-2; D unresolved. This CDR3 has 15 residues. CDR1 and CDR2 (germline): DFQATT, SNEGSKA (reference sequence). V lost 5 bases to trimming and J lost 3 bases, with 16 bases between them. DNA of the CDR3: TGCAGTGCTGCCCCCTGGGCTGGGGACACCGGGGAGCTGTTTTTT. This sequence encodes CSAAPWAGDTGELFF.

The CDR3 region is CASSLAGVQETQYF. CDR3 coding DNA: TGTGCCAGCAGCTTGGCAGGGGTGCAAGAGACCCAGTACTTC. V is TRBV7-9 and J is TRBJ2-5, with D maybe TRBD1 (6 bases). The CDR3 runs 14 residues. The V end was cut by 3 bases, the J end by 2 bases, with 10 bases between. From germline, CDR1 is SEHNR and CDR2 FQNEAQ (reference sequence).

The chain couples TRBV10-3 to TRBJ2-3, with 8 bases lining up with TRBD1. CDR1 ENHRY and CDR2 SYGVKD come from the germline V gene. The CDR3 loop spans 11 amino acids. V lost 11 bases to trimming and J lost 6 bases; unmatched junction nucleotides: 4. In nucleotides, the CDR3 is TGTGCCGTACAGGGGGACGATACGCAGTATTTT. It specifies CAVQGDDTQYF.

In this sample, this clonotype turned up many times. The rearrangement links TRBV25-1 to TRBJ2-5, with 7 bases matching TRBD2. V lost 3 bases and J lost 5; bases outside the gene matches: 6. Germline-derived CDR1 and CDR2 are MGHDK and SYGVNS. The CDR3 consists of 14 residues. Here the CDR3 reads CASSDAGEEETQYF. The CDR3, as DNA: TGTGCCAGCAGTGATGCGGGAGAGGAGGAGACCCAGTACTTC.

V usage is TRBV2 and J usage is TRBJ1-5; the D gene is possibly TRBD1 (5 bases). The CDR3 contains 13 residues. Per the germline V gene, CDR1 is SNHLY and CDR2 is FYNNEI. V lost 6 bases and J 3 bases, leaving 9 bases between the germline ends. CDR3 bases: TGTGCCAGCAGGGAGGGGTACAATCAGCCCCAGCATTTT. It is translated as CASREGYNQPQHF.

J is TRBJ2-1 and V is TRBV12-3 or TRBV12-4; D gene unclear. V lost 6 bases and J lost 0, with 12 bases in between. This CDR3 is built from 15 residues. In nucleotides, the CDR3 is TGTGCCAGCAGCCTCCTCTTGGGCTCCTACAATGAGCAGTTCTTC. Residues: CASSLLLGSYNEQFF.

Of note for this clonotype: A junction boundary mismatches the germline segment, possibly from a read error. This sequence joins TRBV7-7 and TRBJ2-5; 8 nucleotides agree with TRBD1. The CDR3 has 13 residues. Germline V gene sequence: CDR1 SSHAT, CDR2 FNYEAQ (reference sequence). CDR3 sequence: CASSLTGGETQYF. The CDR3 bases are TGTGCTAGCAGCTTAACAGGGGGAGAGACCCAGTACTTC.

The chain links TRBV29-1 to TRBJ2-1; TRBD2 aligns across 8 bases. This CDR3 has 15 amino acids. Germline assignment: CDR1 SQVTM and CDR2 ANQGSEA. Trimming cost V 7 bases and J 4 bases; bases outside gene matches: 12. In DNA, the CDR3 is TGCAGCGCCCGCACTCAACTAGCGGAATACAATGAGCAGTTCTTC. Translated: CSARTQLAEYNEQFF.

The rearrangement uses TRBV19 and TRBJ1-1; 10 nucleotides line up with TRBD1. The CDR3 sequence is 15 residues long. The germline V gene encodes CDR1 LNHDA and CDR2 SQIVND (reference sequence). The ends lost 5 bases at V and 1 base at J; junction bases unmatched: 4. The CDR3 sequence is CASSDRGRPNTEAFF. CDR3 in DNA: TGTGCCAGTAGTGACAGGGGGCGTCCGAACACTGAAGCTTTCTTT. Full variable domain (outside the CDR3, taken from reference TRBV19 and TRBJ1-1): DGGITQSPKYLFRKEGQNVTLSCEQNLNHDAMYWYRQDPGQGLRLIYYSQIVNDFQKGDIAEGYSVSREKKESFPLTVTSAQKNPTAFYLCASSDRGRPNTEAFFGQGTRLTVV.

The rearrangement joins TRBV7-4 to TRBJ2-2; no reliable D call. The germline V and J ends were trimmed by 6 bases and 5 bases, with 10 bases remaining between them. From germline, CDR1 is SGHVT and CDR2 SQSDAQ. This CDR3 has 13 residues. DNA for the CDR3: TGTGCCAGCAGGCAGGTGGGAACCGGGGAGCTGTTTTTT. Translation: CASRQVGTGELFF.

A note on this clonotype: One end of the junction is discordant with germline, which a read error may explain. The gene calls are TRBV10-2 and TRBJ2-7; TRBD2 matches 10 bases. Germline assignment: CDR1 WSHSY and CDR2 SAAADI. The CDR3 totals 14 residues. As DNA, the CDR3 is TGTGCCATCCAAAGGACTAGCGGTACCTACGAGCAGTACTTC. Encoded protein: CAIQRTSGTYEQYF.

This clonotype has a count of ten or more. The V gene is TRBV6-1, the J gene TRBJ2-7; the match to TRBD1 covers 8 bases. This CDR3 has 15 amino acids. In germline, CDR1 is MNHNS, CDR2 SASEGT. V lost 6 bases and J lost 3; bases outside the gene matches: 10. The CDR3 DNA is TGTGCCAGCAGGGGAACGGGACAGGAATACTACGAGCAGTACTTC. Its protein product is CASRGTGQEYYEQYF.

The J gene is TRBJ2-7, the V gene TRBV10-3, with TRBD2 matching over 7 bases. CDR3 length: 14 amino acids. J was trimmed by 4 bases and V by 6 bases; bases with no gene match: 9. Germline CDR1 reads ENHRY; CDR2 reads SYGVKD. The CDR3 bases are TGTGCCATCAGCCCGGACTGGGGAGGGTACGAGCAGTACTTC. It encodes CAISPDWGGYEQYF.

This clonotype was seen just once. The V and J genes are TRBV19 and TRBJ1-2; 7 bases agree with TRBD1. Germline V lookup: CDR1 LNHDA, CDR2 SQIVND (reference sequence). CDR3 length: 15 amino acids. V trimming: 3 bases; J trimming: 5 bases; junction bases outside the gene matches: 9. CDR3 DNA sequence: TGTGCCAGTAGTATCTCCGGGACAGCGCCATATGGCTACACCTTC. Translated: CASSISGTAPYGYTF.